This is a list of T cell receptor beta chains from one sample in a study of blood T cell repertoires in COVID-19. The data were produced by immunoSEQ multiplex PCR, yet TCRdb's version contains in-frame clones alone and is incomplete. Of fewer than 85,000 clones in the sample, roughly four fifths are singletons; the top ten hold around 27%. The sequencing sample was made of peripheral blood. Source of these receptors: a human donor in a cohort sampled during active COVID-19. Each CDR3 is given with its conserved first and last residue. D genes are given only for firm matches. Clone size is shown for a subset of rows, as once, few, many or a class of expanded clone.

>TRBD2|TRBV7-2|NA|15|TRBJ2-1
CASSITRGVYNEQFF
TGTGCCAGCAGCATAACCCGGGGGGTCTACAATGAGCAGTTCTTC
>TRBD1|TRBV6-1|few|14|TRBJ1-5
CASSDWTGNQPQHF
TGTGCCAGCAGTGATTGGACAGGGAATCAGCCCCAGCATTTT
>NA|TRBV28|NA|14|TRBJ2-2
CASSPQWWTGELFF
TGTGCCAGCAGCCCCCAGTGGTGGACCGGGGAGCTGTTTTTT
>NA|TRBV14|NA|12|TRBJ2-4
CASSRTGDIQYF
TGTGCCAGCAGCCGGACCGGGGACATTCAGTACTTC
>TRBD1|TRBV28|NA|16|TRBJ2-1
CASSPSPGQGYNEQFF
TGTGCCAGCAGTCCCTCACCGGGACAGGGGTACAATGAGCAGTTCTTC
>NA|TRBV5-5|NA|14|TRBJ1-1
CASSLGPGRTEAFF
TGTGCCAGCAGCTTGGGTCCAGGGAGGACTGAAGCTTTCTTT
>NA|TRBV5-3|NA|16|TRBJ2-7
CARSTHGPEGSYEQYF
TGTGCCAGAAGCACTCACGGACCTGAGGGCTCCTACGAGCAGTACTTC
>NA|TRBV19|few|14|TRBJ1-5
CASSTSSAAQPQHF
TGTGCCAGTAGTACCAGCTCGGCGGCACAGCCCCAGCATTTT
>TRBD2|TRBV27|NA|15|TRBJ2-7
CASKTGLAGNYEQYF
TGTGCCAGTAAAACCGGACTAGCGGGGAATTACGAGCAGTACTTC
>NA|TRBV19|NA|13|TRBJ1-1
CASSQTGNTEAFF
TGTGCCAGTAGCCAGACAGGAAACACTGAAGCTTTCTTT
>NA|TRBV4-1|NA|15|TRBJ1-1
CASSQVGGLATEAFF
TGCGCCAGCAGCCAAGTCGGGGGTTTGGCCACTGAAGCTTTCTTT
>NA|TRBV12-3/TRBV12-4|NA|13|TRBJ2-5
CASSWTRQETQYF
TGTGCCAGCAGCTGGACTCGACAAGAGACCCAGTACTTC
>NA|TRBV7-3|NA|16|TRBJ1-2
CASSPGGAEGNYGYTF
TGTGCCAGCAGCCCCGGGGGGGCGGAGGGGAACTATGGCTACACCTTC
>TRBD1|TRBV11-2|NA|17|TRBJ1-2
CASSRVLDRGRIYGYTF
TGTGCCAGCAGCCGAGTTCTGGACAGGGGGCGGATCTATGGCTACACCTTC
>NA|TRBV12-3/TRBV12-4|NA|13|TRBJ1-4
CASSLRGREKLFF
TGTGCCAGCAGTTTAAGGGGTCGTGAAAAACTGTTTTTT
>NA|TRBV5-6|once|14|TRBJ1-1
CASSWGRSNTEAFF
TGTGCCAGCAGCTGGGGCAGGTCGAACACTGAAGCTTTCTTT
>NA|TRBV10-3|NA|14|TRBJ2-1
CAISESGGIGEQFF
TGTGCCATCAGTGAGTCGGGGGGAATCGGTGAGCAGTTCTTC
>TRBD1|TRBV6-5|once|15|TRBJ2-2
CASKEGTGGTGELFF
TGTGCCAGCAAAGAGGGGACAGGGGGAACCGGGGAGCTGTTTTTT
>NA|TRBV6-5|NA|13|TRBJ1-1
CASSYGQNTEAFF
TGTGCCAGCAGTTACGGGCAGAACACTGAAGCTTTCTTT
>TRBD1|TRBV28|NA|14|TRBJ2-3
CASTDGTGTGTQYF
TGTGCCAGCACCGACGGGACGGGGACAGGTACGCAGTATTTT
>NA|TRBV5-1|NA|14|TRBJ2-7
CASSWGGGYYEQYF
TGCGCCAGCAGCTGGGGAGGGGGGTACTACGAGCAGTACTTC
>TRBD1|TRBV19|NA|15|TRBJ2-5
CASSIGGTAKETQYF
TGTGCCAGTAGTATAGGAGGGACAGCAAAAGAGACCCAGTACTTC
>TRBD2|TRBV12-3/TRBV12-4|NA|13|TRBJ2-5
CASSSGLQETQYF
TGTGCCAGCAGTTCGGGACTACAAGAGACCCAGTACTTC
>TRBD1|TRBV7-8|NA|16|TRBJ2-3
CASSFAVTGGADTQYF
TGTGCCAGCAGCTTTGCGGTGACAGGGGGCGCAGATACGCAGTATTTT
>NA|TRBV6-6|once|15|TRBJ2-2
CASSLGQYRTGELFF
TGTGCCAGCAGTTTAGGACAGTACCGCACCGGGGAGCTGTTTTTT
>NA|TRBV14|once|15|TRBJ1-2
CASSQDYGRGYGYTF
TGTGCCAGCAGCCAAGATTACGGCAGAGGATATGGCTACACCTTC
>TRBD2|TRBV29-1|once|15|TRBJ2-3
CSATTSGVRTDTQYF
TGCAGCGCAACGACTAGCGGGGTCCGCACAGATACGCAGTATTTT
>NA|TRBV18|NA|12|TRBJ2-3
CASSLLTDTQYF
TGTGCCAGCTCACTACTCACAGATACGCAGTATTTT
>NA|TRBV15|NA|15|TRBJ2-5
CATSRVDGTQETQYF
TGTGCCACCAGCAGAGTGGATGGGACTCAAGAGACCCAGTACTTC
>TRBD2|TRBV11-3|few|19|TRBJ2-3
CASSPHPWRGGLSTDTQYF
TGTGCCAGCAGCCCCCACCCTTGGCGGGGGGGCCTTAGCACAGATACGCAGTATTTT
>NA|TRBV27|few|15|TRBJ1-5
CASGGGGYSNQPQHF
TGTGCCAGCGGAGGGGGAGGGTATAGCAATCAGCCCCAGCATTTT
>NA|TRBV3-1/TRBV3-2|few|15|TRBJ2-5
CASSPSPRQQETQYF
TGTGCCAGCAGCCCGTCTCCCCGACAGCAAGAGACCCAGTACTTC
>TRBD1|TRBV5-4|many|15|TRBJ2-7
CASSFASRGPAEQYF
TGTGCCAGCAGCTTCGCCAGCAGGGGGCCGGCCGAGCAGTACTTC
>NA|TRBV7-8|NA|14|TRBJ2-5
CASSSHSRGETQYF
TGTGCCAGCAGCTCCCACAGTAGGGGTGAGACCCAGTACTTC
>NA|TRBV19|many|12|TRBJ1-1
CASSTRVAEAFF
TGTGCCAGTAGTACCCGAGTGGCTGAAGCTTTCTTT
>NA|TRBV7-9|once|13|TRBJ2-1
CASSPKGYNEQFF
TGTGCCAGCAGCCCGAAGGGGTACAATGAGCAGTTCTTC
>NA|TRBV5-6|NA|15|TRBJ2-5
CASSLQGTPAGTQYF
TGTGCCAGCAGCTTGCAAGGGACACCTGCAGGGACCCAGTACTTC
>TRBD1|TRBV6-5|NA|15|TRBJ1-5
CASSPGTGVDQPQHF
TGTGCCAGCAGTCCCGGGACAGGTGTCGATCAGCCCCAGCATTTT
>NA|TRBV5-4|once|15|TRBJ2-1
CASSLALSSYNEQFF
TGTGCCAGCAGCCTAGCCCTGAGCTCCTACAATGAGCAGTTCTTC
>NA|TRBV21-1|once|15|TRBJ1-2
CASSPGRVWGYGYTF
TGTGCCAGCAGCCCAGGGAGGGTTTGGGGCTATGGCTACACCTTC
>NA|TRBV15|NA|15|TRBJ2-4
CATSRERGLENIQYF
TGTGCCACCAGCAGAGAAAGGGGGTTAGAGAACATTCAGTACTTC
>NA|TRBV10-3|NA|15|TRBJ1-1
CAISERGGLNTEAFF
TGTGCCATCAGTGAGAGGGGCGGCCTGAACACTGAAGCTTTCTTT
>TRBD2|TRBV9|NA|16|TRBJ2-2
CASSVGGGSATGELFF
TGTGCCAGCAGCGTAGGCGGGGGGTCCGCCACCGGGGAGCTGTTTTTT
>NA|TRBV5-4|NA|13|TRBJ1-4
CASSLGQEQKLFF
TGTGCCAGCAGCTTGGGACAGGAGCAAAAACTGTTTTTT
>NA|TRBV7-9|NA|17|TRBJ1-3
CASSFLGDIYSGNTIYF
TGTGCCAGCAGCTTCTTGGGGGACATTTACTCTGGAAACACCATATATTTT